One sample yielded the 21 T cell receptor beta chains listed below, sequenced in a study of cytomegalovirus exposure and HLA in healthy donors (dated by TCRdb to about 2017). Receptor libraries were prepared by the immunoSEQ multiplex PCR assay. For the multiplex PCR, a mixture combining 60 forward primers for TCR Vbeta segments and 13 reverse primers for TCR Jbeta segments was used. TCRdb's version of the immuneACCESS table is confined to in-frame rearrangements and falls short of the full clone set. An unresolved V gene accounts for under half of the shortfall where checked; the remainder is of unknown origin. Present in this sample are roughly 160,000 clones, roughly 82% of which were seen just once. The ten most abundant clones make up 9.5% to 12% of the sample. The sample consisted of PBMCs. Every receptor here comes from a man in his fifties in good health and CMV-seropositive.

This chain links TRBV28 with TRBJ2-5; 8 bases agree with TRBD2. The DNA end lines up better with TRBJ2-7; the J call may be wrong. Germline V gives CDR1 MDHEN, CDR2 SYDVKM. The CDR3 loop spans 15 amino acids. CDR3 in amino acids: CASSSPSSGAYEQYF. The CDR3 DNA follows: TGTGCCAGCAGTTCCCCGAGTAGCGGGGCATACGAGCAGTACTTC.

The chain joins TRBV18 to TRBJ2-7; 8 bases match TRBD1. V shed 2 bases, J shed 2 bases, and the junction held 5 bases outside the gene matches. Germline CDR1 KGHSH, CDR2 LQKENI. CDR3 size: 15 residues. The CDR3 DNA follows: TGTGCCAGCTCACCAGGGGCAGGGGGCCCCTACGAGCAGTACTTC. Translating it yields CASSPGAGGPYEQYF.

The chain links TRBV5-4 to TRBJ2-5, with 8 positions matching TRBD2. Germline trimming cut 2 bases from V and 2 bases from J; bases unmatched to any gene: 5. The CDR3 sequence is 15 residues long. Germline V gene data show CDR1 as SGHNT and CDR2 as YYREEE (reference sequence). The CDR3 here is CASSFPGGRQETQYF. For the CDR3, the DNA is TGTGCCAGCAGCTTTCCGGGGGGGCGACAAGAGACCCAGTACTTC.

V usage is TRBV4-2 and J usage is TRBJ2-7; tentatively, D is TRBD2 (6 bases). V was cut by 2 bases and J by 1 base, with 12 bases left in between. This CDR3 is built from 15 residues. Looked up from germline, CDR1 is LGHNA and CDR2 is YNFKEQ. The CDR3 sequence: CASSQQGGGSYEQYF. In DNA, the CDR3 is TGTGCCAGCAGCCAACAGGGAGGTGGGTCCTACGAGCAGTACTTC.

The J gene is TRBJ2-3, the V gene TRBV5-4; 10 bases align to TRBD2. This CDR3 is built from 16 residues. With V trimmed by 5 bases and J by 6 bases, 12 bases remained unmatched. Germline CDR1 and CDR2: SGHNT and YYREEE (reference sequence). CDR3 loop: CASSLTSGGAGDTQYF. DNA of the CDR3: TGTGCCAGCAGTTTAACGAGCGGGGGGGCCGGGGATACGCAGTATTTT.

The V gene is TRBV7-2, the J gene TRBJ2-3; 11 bases are a match to TRBD2. V lost 3 bases, J lost 8 bases, and 1 base stayed unmatched. In germline, CDR1 is SGHTA, CDR2 FQGNSA. The CDR3 spans 13 residues. For the CDR3, the DNA is TGTGCCAGCAGCTTCCTAGCGGGAGGTACGCAGTATTTT. Its protein is CASSFLAGGTQYF.

The chain carries TRBV6-1 and TRBJ1-1; 9 bases agree with TRBD1. This CDR3 spans 15 amino acids. Germline V gene sequence: CDR1 MNHNS, CDR2 SASEGT. V lost 2 bases to trimming and J lost 6 bases; unmatched junction nucleotides: 7. The CDR3 DNA reads as TGTGCCAGCAGTGAACCGGGACAGGGTGCCCCTGAAGCTTTCTTT. Translation gives CASSEPGQGAPEAFF.

The chain combines TRBV11-3 with TRBJ2-5; no clear D. CDR1 and CDR2 (germline): SGHNT, YENEEA. Trimming took 3 bases from V and 3 from J, leaving 8 bases between them. This CDR3 comprises 13 residues. The CDR3 loop is CASSFWAEETQYF. The CDR3 DNA reads as TGTGCCAGCAGCTTTTGGGCAGAAGAGACCCAGTACTTC.

This clone occurred a few times. The rearrangement links TRBV7-9 to TRBJ2-7, with D possibly being TRBD2 (7 bases). The V end lost 2 bases, the J end lost 5 bases, and 10 bases lay between the germline ends. The germline V gene encodes CDR1 SEHNR and CDR2 FQNEAQ (reference sequence). This CDR3 has 13 amino acids. CDR3 sequence: CASSLLGGHEQYF. The CDR3 DNA follows: TGTGCCAGCAGCTTACTCGGGGGGCACGAGCAGTACTTC.

The chain employs TRBV28 and TRBJ2-1; the D gene is possibly TRBD1 (5 bases). The CDR3 totals 14 residues. Germline V gene data show CDR1 as MDHEN and CDR2 as SYDVKM. Trimming took off 3 bases at V and 7 bases at J, with 13 bases between the two ends. CDR3 nucleotide sequence: TGTGCCAGCAGTTTCCGTTTAAGGGGTAATGAGCAGTTCTTC. Its translation is CASSFRLRGNEQFF.

The chain is built from TRBV19 and TRBJ1-2; tentatively, D is TRBD1 (6 bases). Per the germline V gene, CDR1 is LNHDA and CDR2 is SQIVND (reference sequence). The CDR3 consists of 14 residues. The V end was cut by 7 bases, the J end by 3 bases, with 15 bases between. CDR3 region: CASMEGGLHYGYTF. The CDR3 DNA reads TGTGCCAGTATGGAGGGGGGACTACACTATGGCTACACCTTC.

V gene TRBV7-9 combines with J gene TRBJ2-7; the D gene is possibly TRBD2 (7 bases). Germline CDR1 is SEHNR and CDR2 is FQNEAQ (reference sequence). The CDR3 spans 14 residues. The V gene lost 8 bases and the J gene lost 0 bases, with 14 bases spanning the gap. CDR3 in DNA: TGTGCCAGCGTAGGGGGAGGGGCCTCCTACGAGCAGTACTTC. It yields the protein CASVGGGASYEQYF.

In its sample, this clone was seen a few times. The rearrangement links TRBV7-2 to TRBJ2-5; maybe TRBD2 (6 bases). Trimming left V 1 base short and J 4 bases short, with 13 bases between. CDR3 size: 15 residues. From germline, CDR1 is SGHTA and CDR2 FQGNSA. The CDR3 sequence: CASSLVSGVGETQYF. The CDR3 DNA reads as TGTGCCAGCAGCTTAGTCTCGGGGGTCGGAGAGACCCAGTACTTC.

This clone was found once. The chain uses TRBV5-1 and TRBJ1-2; perhaps TRBD1 as D (6 bases). V lost 3 bases and J lost 4, with 10 bases in between. In germline, CDR1 is SGHRS, CDR2 YFSETQ. The CDR3 consists of 13 residues. The CDR3 DNA reads as TGCGCCAGCAGCTCAGGACAGACCTATGGCTACACCTTC. Its translation is CASSSGQTYGYTF. Full variable domain (missing parts from reference TRBV5-1 and TRBJ1-2): KAGVTQTPRYLIKTRGQQVTLSCSPISGHRSVSWYQQTPGQGLQFLFEYFSETQRNKGNFPGRFSGRQFSNSRSEMNVSTLELGDSALYLCASSSGQTYGYTFGSGTRLTVV.

This clone has a handful of counts. The chain is built from TRBV19 and TRBJ2-2; 9 nucleotides match TRBD2. V lost 4 bases and J lost 2; bases outside the gene matches: 5. The germline V gene has CDR1 LNHDA and CDR2 SQIVND (reference sequence). CDR3 length: 16 amino acids. For the CDR3, the DNA is TGTGCCAGTAGTACTATACTAGCGGGTAACACCGGGGAGCTGTTTTTT. Encoded protein: CASSTILAGNTGELFF.

The chain recombines TRBV4-3 with TRBJ1-1, with no clear D. This CDR3 contains 12 residues. Germline CDR1 and CDR2: LGHNA and YSLEER. Between the trimmed V and J ends, which lost 2 bases and 3 bases, there was a span of 4 bases. CDR3 nucleotide sequence: TGCGCCAGCAGCCAATCGGACACTGAAGCTTTCTTT. Protein sequence: CASSQSDTEAFF.

V is TRBV4-3 and J is TRBJ2-7; D might be TRBD1 (5 bases). With 0 bases removed from V and 1 base from J, the gap between germline ends came to 13 bases. The V gene's germline CDR1 is LGHNA and CDR2 YSLEER. The CDR3 length is 16 residues. The CDR3 protein is CASSQDLAGSSYEQYF. The CDR3 DNA is TGCGCCAGCAGCCAAGATTTGGCAGGGTCTTCCTACGAGCAGTACTTC.

J is TRBJ1-1 and V is TRBV6-1, with a possible D match to TRBD1 (6 bases). The germline V gene encodes CDR1 MNHNS and CDR2 SASEGT. The ends were cut back, 8 bases at V and 4 bases at J, with 11 bases in the middle. CDR3 size: 12 residues. CDR3 sequence reads: CASHTGITEAFF. As DNA, the CDR3 is TGTGCCAGCCATACAGGGATCACTGAAGCTTTCTTT.

This chain links TRBV15 with TRBJ1-5; weak D call: TRBD1 (6 bases). Germline CDR1 is LNHNV and CDR2 is YYDKDF (reference sequence). Between the trimmed V and J ends, which lost 2 bases and 2 bases, there was a span of 16 bases. The CDR3 runs to 17 residues. For the CDR3, the DNA is TGTGCCACCAGCAGAATTAAAAACAGGGTGGGCAATCAGCCCCAGCATTTT. Translating it yields CATSRIKNRVGNQPQHF. The full variable domain, completed using reference TRBV15 and TRBJ1-5, is DAMVIQNPRYQVTQFGKPVTLSCSQTLNHNVMYWYQQKSSQAPKLLFHYYDKDFNNEADTPDNFQSRRPNTSFCFLDIRSPGLGDTAMYLCATSRIKNRVGNQPQHFGDGTRLSIL.

The rearrangement uses TRBV6-5 and TRBJ2-7; no reliable D call. The CDR3 length is 12 residues. Trimming took 6 bases from V and 3 from J, leaving 9 bases between them. Germline V lookup: CDR1 MNHEY, CDR2 SVGAGI. Here the CDR3 DNA reads TGTGCCAGCAGGGGCCAGAACTACGAGCAGTACTTC. Translated, it gives CASRGQNYEQYF.

This sequence joins TRBV6-6 and TRBJ1-3; 7 nucleotides agree with TRBD1. CDR3 length: 13 residues. V was pared by 8 bases and J by 7 bases, with 8 bases of the junction left unmatched. The germline CDR1 and CDR2 sequences are MNHNY and SVGAGI (reference sequence). CDR3 nucleotide sequence: TGTGCCAGCTTCAGGCAGGGGGAGAACACCATATATTTT. It specifies CASFRQGENTIYF.